Each of the 28 T cell receptor beta chains below was sequenced from the same sample in a study of blood T cell repertoires in COVID-19. The protocol was immunoSEQ multiplex PCR, while the TCRdb copy is restricted to in-frame clones and leaves out a portion. The sample yields some 190,000 clones, approximately 84% seen once. What was sequenced was peripheral blood. Source of these receptors: an older woman with active or convalescent COVID-19.

This chain uses TRBV29-1 with TRBJ2-4; maybe TRBD2 (5 bases). Germline loops: CDR1 SQVTM, CDR2 ANQGSEA. V was shortened by 3 bases and J by 8 bases, with 14 bases between the two germline ends. This CDR3 has 13 amino acids. CDR3 coding DNA: TGCAGCGTTGAGCGGAGGAGCGGAGACATTCAGTACTTC. As protein: CSVERRSGDIQYF.

The V and J genes are TRBV3-1 (or the pseudogene TRBV3-2) and TRBJ2-5; perhaps TRBD2 as D (6 bases). The V gene's germline CDR1 is LGHDT and CDR2 YNNKEL (reference sequence). The CDR3 has 15 residues. The germline V and J ends were trimmed by 1 base and 4 bases, with 13 bases remaining between them. The DNA of the CDR3 is TGTGCCAGCAGCCAAGTGGGTAGCGGTAGAGAGACCCAGTACTTC. Amino acids: CASSQVGSGRETQYF.

The rearrangement uses TRBV7-6 and TRBJ2-3; tentatively, D is TRBD2 (5 bases). From germline, CDR1 is SGHVS and CDR2 FNYEAQ. The CDR3 loop spans 15 amino acids. Between the trimmed V and J ends, which lost 1 base and 4 bases, there was a span of 12 bases. The CDR3 DNA reads TGTGCCAGCAGCTTAGAAGTCGGACTTCCAGATACGCAGTATTTT. Translating it yields CASSLEVGLPDTQYF.

The chain recombines TRBV4-2 with TRBJ1-5, with D perhaps TRBD1 (5 bases). Trimming left V 2 bases short and J 3 bases short, with 11 bases between. There are 15 residues in the CDR3. CDR1 LGHNA and CDR2 YNFKEQ come from the germline V gene. The CDR3 region is CASSQRQGFNQPQHF. The CDR3 nucleotides are TGTGCCAGCAGCCAACGGCAGGGATTCAATCAGCCCCAGCATTTT.

This clone occurred once. The genes are TRBV7-6 and TRBJ2-1; 11 nucleotides align to TRBD2. J gave up 6 bases and V 5 bases, and 15 bases lay outside the gene matches. This CDR3 contains 18 residues. CDR1 is SGHVS, CDR2 FNYEAQ, per germline. CDR3 coding DNA: TGTGCCAGCAGCGCCCCCGCGGGACTAGCGGTTAAGGGCAATGAGCAGTTCTTC. This gives the protein CASSAPAGLAVKGNEQFF.

The V gene is TRBV29-1, the J gene TRBJ2-2; D possibly corresponds to TRBD2 (7 bases). This CDR3 region has 14 residues. The ends were cut back, 2 bases at V and 3 bases at J, with 10 bases in the middle. Germline CDR1 is SQVTM and CDR2 is ANQGSEA. Written as DNA, the CDR3 is TGCAGCGTTGAAAAGGGGGGGGACACCGGGGAGCTGTTTTTT. It translates to CSVEKGGDTGELFF.

There are a few counts of this clone. One junction end disagrees with the germline gene, perhaps due to a read error. V and J are TRBV7-9 and TRBJ2-1; no clear D. Germline V gene data show CDR1 as SEHNR and CDR2 as FQNEAQ (reference sequence). There are 11 residues in the CDR3. The CDR3 DNA follows: TGTGCCAGCAGCTTCTACGATGAGCAGTTCTTC. Amino acids: CASSFYDEQFF.

Only one count was recorded for this clone. The chain carries TRBV27 and TRBJ2-5; possible D gene TRBD2, 5 bases. Trimming took off 5 bases at V and 4 bases at J, with 11 bases between the two ends. Germline CDR1 and CDR2: MNHEY and SMNVEV (reference sequence). CDR3 length: 13 residues. In DNA, the CDR3 is TGTGCCAGCAGTGTGGGCCGGGGAGAGACCCAGTACTTC. This gives the protein CASSVGRGETQYF.

This clone was seen only a few times. V gene TRBV28 combines with J gene TRBJ2-1; D gene ambiguous. The CDR3 runs 16 residues. The V gene lost 3 bases and the J gene lost 2 bases, with 14 bases spanning the gap. Germline values: CDR1 MDHEN, CDR2 SYDVKM. The CDR3 DNA reads as TGTGCCAGCAGTTTTTGGGCCAGGAAGACCTACAATGAGCAGTTCTTC. Protein sequence: CASSFWARKTYNEQFF.

This clone was detected once. The rearrangement links TRBV27 to TRBJ2-2, with no clear D. Germline lookup yields CDR1 MNHEY and CDR2 SMNVEV (reference sequence). V lost 5 bases, J lost 5 bases, and 9 bases lay in between. This CDR3 has 13 residues. For the CDR3, the DNA is TGTGCCAGCAGTAAAACCGGGACCGGGGAGCTGTTTTTT. Its translation is CASSKTGTGELFF.

The V and J genes are TRBV9 and TRBJ1-6; no firm D call. The CDR3 contains 13 residues. The V gene's germline CDR1 is SGDLS and CDR2 YYNGEE. Between the trimmed V and J ends, which lost 4 bases and 8 bases, there was a span of 10 bases. CDR3 region: CASSLRLDSPLHF. CDR3 nucleotide sequence: TGTGCCAGCAGCTTGCGACTGGATTCACCCCTCCACTTT.

The chain couples TRBV5-1 to TRBJ2-5; TRBD2 is a possible D gene (5 bases). Germline CDR1 reads SGHRS; CDR2 reads YFSETQ. The V and J ends lost 0 bases and 8 bases respectively, with 14 bases between them. The CDR3 is 14 amino acids. The CDR3 DNA follows: TGCGCCAGCAGCTTGGACACTGCCCCGGGAACCCAGTACTTC. Translation: CASSLDTAPGTQYF.

The chain combines TRBV6-5 with TRBJ1-1, with 8 bases lining up with TRBD1. The germline CDR1 and CDR2 sequences are MNHEY and SVGAGI. V shed 0 bases, J shed 1 base, and the junction held 4 bases outside the gene matches. The CDR3 extends over 16 amino acids. CDR3 amino acids: CASSYSRTGRNTEAFF. CDR3 DNA sequence: TGTGCCAGCAGTTACTCCCGGACAGGGCGGAACACTGAAGCTTTCTTT.

V usage is TRBV30 and J usage is TRBJ2-5; the D gene is possibly TRBD2 (6 bases). CDR3 length: 12 amino acids. Per germline, CDR1 GTSNPN and CDR2 SVGIG (reference sequence). V was pared by 4 bases and J by 3 bases, with 9 bases between. The CDR3 DNA reads TGTGCCTGGACTGGCGGGGAAGAGACCCAGTACTTC. Its translation is CAWTGGEETQYF.

Comment on this clone: Other nucleotide sequences in the sample specify the same CDR3. This rearrangement joins TRBV6-5 to TRBJ2-1; 10 nucleotides match TRBD2. The germline V gene encodes CDR1 MNHEY and CDR2 SVGAGI. CDR3 length equals 14 residues. J was trimmed by 4 bases and V by 6 bases; bases with no gene match: 3. CDR3 sequence (DNA): TGTGCCAGCAGCAGGACTAGCGGTTACAATGAGCAGTTCTTC. It yields the protein CASSRTSGYNEQFF.

The rearrangement uses TRBV5-5 and TRBJ2-7, with D maybe TRBD1 (5 bases). V was pared by 1 base and J by 6 bases, with 14 bases between. CDR1 and CDR2 (germline): SGHKS, YYEKEE (reference sequence). The CDR3 is 14 residues long. The CDR3 loop is CASSLTGRALEQYF. CDR3 coding DNA: TGTGCCAGCAGCTTGACAGGAAGGGCCCTCGAGCAGTACTTC.

This clone was detected a few times. The V gene is TRBV2, the J gene TRBJ2-1; TRBD2 agrees at 8 bases. V trimming: 4 bases; J trimming: 9 bases; junction bases outside the gene matches: 5. This CDR3 spans 13 amino acids. Germline V gene sequence: CDR1 SNHLY, CDR2 FYNNEI. The CDR3 loop reads CASSVGLAGEQFF. CDR3 DNA sequence: TGTGCCAGCAGTGTGGGCCTAGCGGGTGAGCAGTTCTTC. Supplemented by reference TRBV2 and TRBJ2-1, the full variable domain reads EPEVTQTPSHQVTQMGQEVILRCVPISNHLYFYWYRQILGQKVEFLVSFYNNEISEKSEIFDDQFSVERPDGSNFTLKIRSTKLEDSAMYFCASSVGLAGEQFFGPGTRLTVL.

The chain uses TRBV5-1 and TRBJ1-2, with 8 positions matching TRBD1. This CDR3 spans 15 amino acids. CDR1 and CDR2 (germline): SGHRS, YFSETQ. V was clipped by 4 bases and J by 7 bases; unmatched bases: 12. The CDR3 nucleotides read TGCGCCAGCAGCCGTGGACAGGGAGGAGCTATTGGCTACACCTTC. Translation gives CASSRGQGGAIGYTF.

The rearrangement links TRBV5-1 to TRBJ2-1; 10 nucleotides line up with TRBD2. Germline assignment: CDR1 SGHRS and CDR2 YFSETQ. The J segment lost 4 bases and the V segment lost 1 base, leaving 5 bases of the junction unmatched. The CDR3 length is 16 residues. The CDR3 coding sequence is TGCGCCAGCAGCTTGCCCCTAGCGGGAGCATACAATGAGCAGTTCTTC. This encodes CASSLPLAGAYNEQFF.

The chain has TRBV9 and TRBJ2-7; 7 bases agree with TRBD1. The length of the CDR3 is 14 residues. Trimming removed 0 bases from V and 3 bases from J; junction bases left unmatched: 3. The germline CDR1 and CDR2 sequences are SGDLS and YYNGEE. The CDR3 is CASSVGGGHYEQYF. In DNA, the CDR3 is TGTGCCAGCAGCGTAGGAGGGGGCCACTACGAGCAGTACTTC.

This clone has more than one count but fewer than ten. The CDR3 DNA follows: TGTGCCAGCAGCCCGCTTCTGAAGAGCTCCTATAATTCACCCCTCCACTTT. Encoded protein: CASSPLLKSSYNSPLHF. The chain recombines TRBV3-1 (or the pseudogene TRBV3-2) with TRBJ1-6; no firm D call. Trimming shortened V by 4 bases and J by 0 bases, and 13 bases separated the two germline ends. Per the germline V gene, CDR1 is LGHDT and CDR2 is YNNKEL (reference sequence). The CDR3 spans 17 residues.

The chain couples TRBV11-2 to TRBJ2-2; 11 bases line up with TRBD2. The CDR3 runs to 19 residues. V lost 7 bases and J lost 3; bases outside the gene matches: 16. Looked up from germline, CDR1 is SGHAT and CDR2 is FQNNGV. The CDR3 is CASIPWRLAGGGDTGELFF. The CDR3 DNA reads as TGTGCCAGCATCCCCTGGCGGCTAGCGGGAGGAGGGGACACCGGGGAGCTGTTTTTT. Full variable domain (missing parts from reference TRBV11-2 and TRBJ2-2): EAGVAQSPRYKIIEKRQSVAFWCNPISGHATLYWYQQILGQGPKLLIQFQNNGVVDDSQLPKDRFSAERLKGVDSTLKIQPAKLEDSAVYLCASIPWRLAGGGDTGELFFGEGSRLTVL.

This chain joins TRBV7-9 and TRBJ1-1, with D maybe TRBD1 (5 bases). The germline CDR1 and CDR2 sequences are SEHNR and FQNEAQ (reference sequence). The CDR3 has 13 residues. With 5 bases removed from V and 1 base from J, the gap between germline ends came to 8 bases. CDR3 sequence (DNA): TGTGCCAGCAGCCCAGGACAGAACACTGAAGCTTTCTTT. It codes for CASSPGQNTEAFF.

The CDR3 sequence: CASSSGRTLEQYF. As DNA, the CDR3 is TGTGCCAGCAGTTCAGGGAGGACCCTCGAGCAGTACTTC. The chain joins TRBV27 to TRBJ2-7; D is possibly TRBD2 (6 bases). Germline loops: CDR1 MNHEY, CDR2 SMNVEV (reference sequence). The length of the CDR3 is 13 residues. Trimming cost V 4 bases and J 6 bases, with 13 bases left between them.

This clone was picked up one time. J is TRBJ2-1 and V is TRBV6-5; 9 bases align to TRBD2. CDR1 MNHEY and CDR2 SVGAGI come from the germline V gene. Losses at the gene ends were 0 bases for V and 6 bases for J; bases not matched to a gene: 3. The CDR3 is made up of 15 amino acids. CDR3 sequence: CASSYSGTSINEQFF. In DNA form, the CDR3 reads TGTGCCAGCAGTTACTCTGGGACTAGCATCAATGAGCAGTTCTTC.

This clone was observed a single time. The chain joins TRBV19 to TRBJ2-5, with 7 bases that match TRBD1. With V trimmed by 5 bases and J by 3 bases, 12 bases remained unmatched. This CDR3 spans 16 amino acids. Germline-derived CDR1 and CDR2 are LNHDA and SQIVND (reference sequence). The CDR3 loop is CASSYGSGQWEETQYF. The CDR3 DNA reads as TGTGCCAGTAGTTATGGGTCGGGACAGTGGGAAGAGACCCAGTACTTC.

This chain joins TRBV6-5 and TRBJ2-6; D is possibly TRBD2 (6 bases). The V and J ends lost 8 bases and 2 bases respectively, with 13 bases between them. Germline loops: CDR1 MNHEY, CDR2 SVGAGI. The CDR3 sequence is 15 residues long. CDR3 sequence reads: CASLLGGTGANVLTF. The CDR3 DNA sequence: TGTGCCAGCCTTCTTGGGGGGACTGGGGCCAACGTCCTGACTTTC.

This clone came up a few times. V is TRBV28 and J is TRBJ1-6; D uncertain. There are 18 residues in the CDR3. CDR1 and CDR2 (germline): MDHEN, SYDVKM. V lost 4 bases and J 0 bases, leaving 16 bases between the germline ends. The CDR3, as DNA: TGTGCCAGCAGTTCCTCGACGGGGTTGGGCTCCTATAATTCACCCCTCCACTTT. Translation: CASSSSTGLGSYNSPLHF.